This TCR beta chain stems from a study of blood T cell repertoires in COVID-19 (dated by TCRdb to about 2020). Notes on the research overall: Collaborator samples came from the United States, Italy and Spain and covered acute and convalescent phases of COVID-19. Subjects who had been exposed to COVID-19, were actively infected with it, or had recovered from it provided the deeply sampled blood TCRbeta repertoires that made up the dataset. Sample metadata almost always included a de-identified subject ID, COVID-19 status, age in years and sex. HLA class I and class II types, where available, came from metadata supplied by the sample provider rather than from assay-based typing. A freely available public database, intended as a resource for researchers studying the immune response to SARS-CoV-2, is where the repertoires were released. The prospective study material was composed of cDNA or gDNA derived from T cells, B-cell-depleted T cells, or PBMCs. The samples were drawn from the first 160 participants of the ongoing ImmuneRACE study and from 1,254 subjects provided by 6 global collaborators. General findings and caveats noted by the study authors: The amount of clinical and demographic metadata varied by source and participant and was provided uncurated.

There are 16 amino acids in the CDR3, from cysteine to phenylalanine inclusive. The CDR3 DNA has 48 bases and is translated from base 1. TCRbeta CDR3 regions were amplified from genomic DNA by means of the immunoSEQ Assay, a bias-controlled multiplex PCR. Processing in the source paper ran as follows. The number of nucleated cells in each sample was estimated by amplification of reference gene primers within the assay. To quantify the absolute abundance of each unique TCRbeta CDR3 rearrangement, sequence reads were collapsed and filtered. For each sample, productive Simpson clonality was calculated as the square root of Simpson's diversity index across productive rearrangements. TCRdb holds this immuneACCESS table with in-frame rearrangements only. Some clones are missing; in checked studies, unresolved V genes explain under half, and the rest has no known cause. D and trimming come from the DNA, and the V and J calls and clone size come from that table. This sample comprises about 160,000 clones, approximately 95% of them detected only once. 4.5% to 5.5% of the sample is in the top ten clones.

Of note for this clone: Its antigen remains undetermined. Base-call qualities are not available, and no considerably larger clone is one nucleotide away.

The collaborating institutions used their own protocols to collect whole blood in K2EDTA tubes. For TCRbeta analysis, collaborators shipped samples in one of three forms: frozen whole blood, isolated PBMCs, or DNA extracted from either of those sample types. The rearranged chain carries TRBV21-1 and TRBJ1-5; the table's D gene call, TRBD1, was not cross checked with the DNA. TRBV21-1 is classified as a pseudogene. The receptor comes from a woman aged 45-59 years with acute or convalescent COVID-19. Sequenced material: peripheral blood. Here is the DNA: TGTGCCAGCAGAAGGGGTTCCGAAGATTGCAATCAGCCCCAGCATTTT. Translated, it reads CASRRGSEDCNQPQHF.